These T cell receptor beta chains were read from a single sample in a study of T-cell memory formation after mild COVID-19. TCRdb redid the calling of the 5' RACE reads with MiXCR, one entry per CDR3 protein. Found here are 65,000 to 90,000 distinct CDR3 sequences, about 15% of them singletons; the top ten hold about 31%. The sequenced sample was PBMCs or a T cell subset sorted from them (not recorded which). These receptors were collected from an adult woman who had mild COVID-19 (a few samples of this study predate the infection). Cell type and time point are not known. The CDR3 runs from the conserved cysteine through the conserved F or W. The D gene is left open where the match is weak. Only some rows state a clone size, as once, few, many or a class for expanded clones.

cdr3_aa cdr3_nt clone_size j_call v_call d_call
CASSSGISGGEQYF TGTGCCAGCAGCTCCGGGATCTCGGGCGGGGAGCAGTACTTC . TRBJ2-7 TRBV6-5 .
CASSLGLASEQFF TGTGCCAGCAGTTTGGGTCTAGCGTCTGAGCAGTTCTTC few TRBJ2-1 TRBV12-3/TRBV12-4 .
CASSERTDPNYGYTF TGTGCCAGCAGTGAAAGGACGGACCCTAACTATGGCTACACCTTC few TRBJ1-2 TRBV6-1 .
CASLPAGALWQYF TGTGCCAGCTTACCAGCGGGGGCCCTATGGCAGTATTTT few TRBJ2-3 TRBV6-2/TRBV6-3 TRBD2
CSASGGWYNEQFF TGCAGTGCTAGTGGCGGGTGGTACAATGAGCAGTTCTTC few TRBJ2-1 TRBV20-1 .
CSAIVLELQETQYF TGCAGTGCTATAGTACTAGAATTGCAAGAGACCCAGTACTTC . TRBJ2-5 TRBV20-1 .
CSVATGGNQPQHF TGCAGCGTTGCAACAGGAGGCAATCAGCCCCAGCATTTT few TRBJ1-5 TRBV29-1 .
CASSYDGRSGRALFGTQYF TGTGCCAGCAGTTACGACGGGCGTAGCGGGAGGGCCTTGTTTGGGACGCAGTATTTT few TRBJ2-3 TRBV6-2/TRBV6-3 TRBD2
CASSSQTLAGGPWEHEQYF TGTGCCAGCAGCTCCCAGACTTTAGCGGGAGGGCCCTGGGAGCACGAGCAGTACTTC . TRBJ2-7 TRBV7-6 TRBD2
CSATTSGKSTDTQYF TGCAGTGCTACCACTAGCGGGAAGAGCACAGATACGCAGTATTTT . TRBJ2-3 TRBV20-1 TRBD2
CATSDRVEQFF TGTGCCACCAGTGACCGGGTAGAGCAGTTCTTC . TRBJ2-1 TRBV24-1 .
CASKVRAGEEFF TGTGCCAGCAAGGTCCGGGCGGGGGAGGAGTTCTTC many TRBJ2-1 TRBV6-5 TRBD2
CASSATGLPAGNTIYF TGTGCCAGCAGCGCAACGGGGCTCCCCGCAGGAAACACCATATATTTT . TRBJ1-3 TRBV9 .
CASSFVGQDDEQYF TGTGCCAGCAGCTTTGTGGGACAGGACGACGAGCAGTACTTC few TRBJ2-7 TRBV7-2 TRBD1
CASSPKSRKGDTQYF TGTGCCAGCAGCCCTAAGAGCAGGAAGGGAGATACGCAGTATTTT . TRBJ2-3 TRBV12-3/TRBV12-4 .
CASSATSGNSYNEQFF TGTGCCAGCAGCGCCACTAGCGGGAACTCCTACAATGAGCAGTTCTTC many TRBJ2-1 TRBV9 TRBD2
CASSLTGTGGREQYF TGTGCCAGCAGCTTAACCGGGACAGGGGGACGCGAGCAGTACTTC . TRBJ2-7 TRBV13 TRBD1
CASSLGGQGAHEQFF TGTGCCAGCAGCTTAGGGGGACAGGGGGCTCATGAGCAGTTCTTC few TRBJ2-1 TRBV13 TRBD1
CATSDQAGGLNEQFF TGTGCCACCAGTGACCAAGCGGGGGGGCTCAATGAGCAGTTCTTC few TRBJ2-1 TRBV24-1 TRBD2
CATSDPGRSNQQFF TGTGCCACCAGTGATCCTGGACGGAGCAATCAGCAGTTCTTC few TRBJ2-1 TRBV24-1 .
CASSYQTSYEQYF TGTGCCAGCTCGTATCAGACATCCTACGAGCAGTACTTC . TRBJ2-7 TRBV27 .
CASSPGTAYNEQFF TGCGCCAGCAGCCCAGGGACGGCCTACAATGAGCAGTTCTTC many TRBJ2-1 TRBV5-1 .
CASSPIEDTGELFF TGTGCCAGCAGCCCCATCGAGGACACCGGGGAGCTGTTTTTT few TRBJ2-2 TRBV12-3/TRBV12-4 .
CASSLAPNPLGDSPLHF TGTGCCAGCAGCTTAGCACCAAATCCCCTTGGGGATTCACCCCTCCACTTT few TRBJ1-6 TRBV7-6 .
CASSLTGRSYEQYF TGTGCCAGCAGCTTAACGGGGAGGTCCTACGAGCAGTACTTC . TRBJ2-7 TRBV11-2 .
CASSPSLTGSSYEQYF TGTGCCAGCAGCCCATCCCTCACCGGGAGCTCCTACGAGCAGTACTTC . TRBJ2-7 TRBV13 .
CASRVVLSDTEAFF TGTGCCAGCAGAGTAGTCTTGTCGGACACTGAAGCTTTCTTT few TRBJ1-1 TRBV6-5 .
CASSYFATDTQYF TGTGCCAGCAGTTACTTCGCCACAGATACGCAGTATTTT few TRBJ2-3 TRBV6-5 .
CASIDGRLAGAYEQYF TGTGCCAGCATCGACGGGCGGCTAGCGGGAGCCTACGAGCAGTACTTC . TRBJ2-7 TRBV6-2/TRBV6-3 TRBD2
CASSSSGGLAGANVLTF TGCGCCAGCAGCTCTAGCGGGGGCTTGGCTGGGGCCAACGTCCTGACTTTC . TRBJ2-6 TRBV5-1 TRBD2
CATSDGDGPYEQYF TGTGCCACCAGTGATGGGGACGGTCCCTACGAGCAGTACTTC few TRBJ2-7 TRBV24-1 .
CSVEDGSGGPGETQYF TGCAGCGTTGAAGATGGGAGCGGGGGTCCCGGAGAGACCCAGTACTTC . TRBJ2-5 TRBV29-1 TRBD2
CASSQGGLSDTQYF TGCGCCAGCAGCCAAGGTGGGCTATCCGATACGCAGTATTTT . TRBJ2-3 TRBV4-3 .
CASSQDGSYEQYF TGTGCCAGCAGCCAAGACGGATCTTACGAGCAGTACTTC few TRBJ2-7 TRBV3-1 .
CASSLIGGGWGTEAFF TGTGCCAGCAGCCTCATCGGCGGGGGCTGGGGCACTGAAGCTTTCTTT few TRBJ1-1 TRBV7-3 .
CASSFRQATDTQYF TGCGCCAGCAGCTTTAGGCAGGCCACAGATACGCAGTATTTT medium-sized TRBJ2-3 TRBV5-1 .
CASSVGRVKSYGYTF TGTGCCAGCAGTGTCGGCAGGGTAAAGAGCTATGGCTACACCTTC few TRBJ1-2 TRBV5-6 .
CASRGMGYTDTQYF TGTGCCAGCAGGGGGATGGGCTACACAGATACGCAGTATTTT few TRBJ2-3 TRBV3-1 .
CASSEWGQVEQYF TGTGCCAGCAGTGAATGGGGACAGGTTGAGCAGTACTTC few TRBJ2-7 TRBV25-1 TRBD1
CSARDGRAGETQYF TGCAGTGCTAGAGATGGTAGGGCGGGGGAGACCCAGTACTTC . TRBJ2-5 TRBV20-1 .
CASSPEAVYEQYF TGTGCCAGCAGTCCAGAGGCAGTTTACGAGCAGTACTTC . TRBJ2-7 TRBV12-3/TRBV12-4 .
CSASPTGGHTEAFF TGCAGTGCTAGCCCGACAGGGGGCCACACTGAAGCTTTCTTT few TRBJ1-1 TRBV20-1 TRBD1
CASSPSVAPTYEQYF TGTGCCAGCAGCCCCTCCGTCGCTCCCACCTACGAGCAGTACTTC . TRBJ2-7 TRBV7-7 .
CASSYGPSYEQYF TGTGCCAGCAGTTACGGCCCTAGCTACGAGCAGTACTTC many TRBJ2-7 TRBV6-5 .
CASSYVGPGNEQFF TGTGCCAGCAGTTACGTTGGGCCCGGCAATGAGCAGTTCTTC . TRBJ2-1 TRBV6-2/TRBV6-3 .
CASSYDDPVGGLTYEQYF TGTGCCAGCAGTTACGATGACCCTGTGGGGGGGCTTACCTACGAGCAGTACTTC . TRBJ2-7 TRBV6-2/TRBV6-3 .
CASSSGLPNYGYTF TGTGCCAGCAGTTCGGGCCTACCTAACTATGGCTACACCTTC few TRBJ1-2 TRBV12-3/TRBV12-4 .
CATSREEVASIYQETQYF TGTGCCACCAGCAGAGAGGAGGTAGCGTCAATCTACCAAGAGACCCAGTACTTC . TRBJ2-5 TRBV15 .
CASSSGRPDTQYF TGCGCCAGCAGCTCTGGACGGCCAGATACGCAGTATTTT . TRBJ2-3 TRBV5-1 .
CASSDTTGRQPQHF TGTGCCAGCAGTGACACGACAGGAAGGCAGCCCCAGCATTTT . TRBJ1-5 TRBV12-3/TRBV12-4 .
CASSLGRSVFYGYTF TGTGCCAGCAGTCTTGGCCGGTCCGTCTTCTATGGCTACACCTTC . TRBJ1-2 TRBV6-5 .
CASREDRGVIEQFF TGTGCCAGCAGAGAGGACAGGGGTGTGATTGAGCAGTTCTTC . TRBJ2-1 TRBV27 TRBD1
CSVEDQAGGRSSYNEQFF TGCAGCGTTGAAGATCAAGCGGGAGGACGAAGCTCCTACAATGAGCAGTTCTTC . TRBJ2-1 TRBV29-1 TRBD2